This T cell receptor (beta chain) stems from a study of regulatory T cells in long-lasting Graves disease. This clonotype was found many times. Assembly of TCR beta libraries relied on iRepertoire HTBI primers together with Arm-PCR of CDR3 regions. Source study methods: Samples jointly harbored 60 to 70 TRBV and about 15 TRBJ segments. One entry per CDR3 protein results from TCRdb running MiXCR on the multiplex PCR reads. In this record, the V and J calls reflect TCRdb's handling and not the investigators' own analysis. The top ten hold 12% of the sample, which has about 220,000 distinct CDR3 sequences, approximately 19% seen once. Described time point: newly diagnosed GD, antithyroid drugs for less than 3 months. From RNA extracted from PBMCs, the TCR library was made. V lost 2 bases and J 0 bases, leaving 15 bases between the germline ends. CDR3 size: 17 residues. The sample also formed part of further work on T cells in Graves' hyperthyroidism and ophthalmopathy. That work states: During a first-round RT-PCR of the TCR CDR3, the HTBI primer set was used.

The rearrangement uses TRBV5-7 and TRBJ1-3; the D is unclear. TRBV5-7 is sorted into the ORF group, with uncertain function. The source of this sequence is a woman aged 30 to 39 with Graves disease. Sample: peripheral blood mononuclear cells (PBMCs), taken at new diagnosis, from a patient treated with antithyroid drugs. DNA of the CDR3: TGTGCCAGCAGCTTTGAGCGGGGAACAAGCTCTGGAAACACCATATATTTT. Encoded protein: CASSFERGTSSGNTIYF.